A single T cell receptor (beta chain) is shown here with its context. Germline assignment: CDR1 LGHNA and CDR2 YNFKEQ. V shed 11 bases and J shed 0 bases, with 13 bases lying between them. CDR3 length: 13 amino acids. This record comes from a study of technical replicates of blood from several donors. TCRdb keeps only in-frame clones here, not all; method: immunoSEQ multiplex PCR. The table has under 100,000 clones, around 95% seen once. The TCR comes from a human donor in good health. This chain connects TRBV4-2 to TRBJ1-1; D unresolved. Sequenced material: T cells isolated from PBMCs. CDR3 protein: CACGAKVNTEAFF. The CDR3 DNA follows: TGTGCCTGCGGAGCGAAAGTGAACACTGAAGCTTTCTTT.